The 19 T cell receptor beta chains below were found in one sample sequenced in a study of blood T cell repertoires in COVID-19. Some clones are missing from TCRdb's copy, which holds only in-frame ones; the method was immunoSEQ multiplex PCR. The repertoire holds roughly 240,000 clones, with approximately 85% as singletons. The sequenced sample consisted of PBMCs or T cells enriched from blood (not recorded which). These TCRs come from a woman in her fifties or sixties with acute COVID-19.

Details on this clone: At one boundary the junction diverges from the germline segment, which might be a read error. The V gene is TRBV5-4, the J gene TRBJ2-1; 10 bases fit TRBD1. CDR1 and CDR2 from the germline V gene are SGHNT and YYREEE (reference sequence). This CDR3 spans 13 amino acids. The CDR3 loop reads CVSSSGQGNEQFF. The CDR3 DNA reads TGTGTCAGCAGCTCGGGACAGGGGAATGAGCAGTTCTTC. Filled out from reference TRBV5-4 and TRBJ2-1, the complete variable domain reads ETGVTQSPTHLIKTRGQQVTLRCSSQSGHNTVSWYQQALGQGPQFIFQYYREEENGRGNFPPRFSGLQFPNYSSELNVNALELDDSALYLCVSSSGQGNEQFFGPGTRLTVL.

The chain recombines TRBV27 with TRBJ2-7; TRBD1 might be the D (5 bases). The germline V and J ends were trimmed by 4 bases and 2 bases, with 18 bases remaining between them. The CDR3 totals 16 residues. CDR1 is MNHEY, CDR2 SMNVEV, per germline (reference sequence). CDR3 nucleotide sequence: TGTGCCAGCAGTTATACAGGTTCCCCGGTCCCCTACGAGCAGTACTTC. This sequence encodes CASSYTGSPVPYEQYF.

The chain joins TRBV27 to TRBJ1-2; TRBD1 is a possible D gene (5 bases). The ends were cut back, 1 base at V and 2 bases at J, with 8 bases in the middle. This CDR3 is 14 amino acids long. In germline, CDR1 is MNHEY, CDR2 SMNVEV (reference sequence). The CDR3 here is CASSLWGANYGYTF. The CDR3 DNA is TGTGCCAGCAGTTTATGGGGCGCGAACTATGGCTACACCTTC.

The rearrangement joins TRBV5-1 to TRBJ1-1; a weak D match, TRBD1 (6 bases). V was shortened by 0 bases and J by 1 base, with 10 bases between the two germline ends. The CDR3 loop spans 15 amino acids. From germline, CDR1 is SGHRS and CDR2 YFSETQ. The chain's CDR3 is CASSLGGGSNTEAFF. CDR3 nucleotide sequence: TGCGCCAGCAGCTTGGGAGGGGGATCGAACACTGAAGCTTTCTTT.

CDR3 in amino acids: CAWAGEGANNSPLHF. The CDR3 coding sequence is TGTGCCTGGGCGGGTGAGGGGGCAAATAATTCACCCCTCCACTTT. V and J are TRBV30 and TRBJ1-6; 7 bases agree with TRBD1. V lost 5 bases, J lost 5 bases, and 9 bases stayed unmatched. CDR3 length: 15 amino acids. CDR1 and CDR2 from the germline V gene are GTSNPN and SVGIG (reference sequence).

The chain links TRBV27 to TRBJ2-1; 13 bases agree with TRBD2. V was pared by 6 bases and J by 7 bases, with 3 bases of the junction left unmatched. Looked up from germline, CDR1 is MNHEY and CDR2 is SMNVEV (reference sequence). The CDR3 extends over 14 amino acids. The DNA for the CDR3 is TGTGCCAGCAGCACTAGCGGGGGGGTGAATGAGCAGTTCTTC. Protein: CASSTSGGVNEQFF.

This chain connects TRBV7-2 to TRBJ1-2; possible D gene TRBD1, 6 bases. The CDR3 length is 17 residues. CDR1 is SGHTA, CDR2 FQGNSA, per germline. Trimming stripped 0 bases from V and 0 bases from J, with 14 bases between. In DNA, the CDR3 is TGTGCCAGCAGCTTAGCAAAGCGGACAGCCACTAACTATGGCTACACCTTC. This sequence encodes CASSLAKRTATNYGYTF.

The chain combines TRBV15 with TRBJ1-2; D not resolved. The CDR3 sequence is 14 residues long. Trimming took 0 bases from V and 6 from J, leaving 11 bases between them. CDR1 is LNHNV, CDR2 YYDKDF, per germline (reference sequence). The DNA for the CDR3 is TGTGCCACCAGCAGAGATCTGGGCAGGCATGGCTACACCTTC. Protein product: CATSRDLGRHGYTF.

This chain uses TRBV14 with TRBJ2-3; 10 nucleotides match TRBD2. CDR3 length: 15 residues. From germline, CDR1 is SGHDN and CDR2 FVKESK. The V segment lost 3 bases and the J segment 7 bases; nucleotides outside the gene matches: 7. CDR3 residues: CASSHTAGGRNTQYF. Written as DNA, the CDR3 is TGTGCCAGCAGCCACACAGCGGGGGGGCGAAATACGCAGTATTTT.

Concerning this clone: Other DNA sequences from this sample encode an identical CDR3 as well. V usage is TRBV5-1 and J usage is TRBJ1-3; D is undetermined. Germline loops: CDR1 SGHRS, CDR2 YFSETQ. Trimming left V 0 bases short and J 4 bases short, with 11 bases between. This CDR3 comprises 15 residues. Written as DNA, the CDR3 is TGCGCCAGCAGCTTGGCTGGGCAGGCGGGAAACACCATATATTTT. Translated: CASSLAGQAGNTIYF.

CDR3 nucleotides: TGCGCCAGCAGCCAAAAGGGTCCGGGGATTGGTGGCTACACCTTC. Translating gives CASSQKGPGIGGYTF. The chain uses TRBV4-3 and TRBJ1-2; D unclear. Trimming took 2 bases from V and 7 from J, leaving 17 bases between them. Germline lookup yields CDR1 LGHNA and CDR2 YSLEER. The length of the CDR3 is 15 residues.

The J gene is TRBJ2-7, the V gene TRBV7-9; a possible D gene is TRBD2 (7 bases). Germline CDR1 and CDR2: SEHNR and FQNEAQ (reference sequence). This CDR3 comprises 14 residues. The ends were cut back, 5 bases at V and 2 bases at J, with 13 bases in the middle. For the CDR3, the DNA is TGTGCCAGCAGCGGGCAGGGGAGGGCCTACGAGCAGTACTTC. As protein: CASSGQGRAYEQYF.

This chain links TRBV6-5 with TRBJ2-1; TRBD2 is a possible D gene (6 bases). Deletions cut 2 bases from V and 0 bases from J, with 11 bases between. CDR1 MNHEY and CDR2 SVGAGI come from the germline V gene. The CDR3 contains 16 residues. The CDR3 spells CASSYGRGYSYNEQFF. The CDR3 DNA reads TGTGCCAGCAGTTACGGGCGGGGATACTCCTACAATGAGCAGTTCTTC.

This chain uses TRBV9 with TRBJ1-2; D is unclear. V was pared by 7 bases and J by 8 bases, with 12 bases between. Germline CDR1 SGDLS, CDR2 YYNGEE. The CDR3 is made up of 11 amino acids. This CDR3 reads CASHRTGGYTF. The CDR3 DNA sequence: TGTGCCAGCCACCGGACGGGAGGCTACACCTTC.

Details on this clone: This same CDR3 is encoded by further DNA sequences in the sample. V usage is TRBV2 and J usage is TRBJ1-2; tentatively, D is TRBD1 (6 bases). Germline V lookup: CDR1 SNHLY, CDR2 FYNNEI. Trimming shortened V by 6 bases and J by 2 bases, and 7 bases separated the two germline ends. This CDR3 has 12 amino acids. The CDR3 nucleotides are TGTGCCAGCAGCGGACAGAACTATGGCTACACCTTC. Translation: CASSGQNYGYTF. The full variable domain, with the rest looked up from reference TRBV2 and TRBJ1-2, is EPEVTQTPSHQVTQMGQEVILRCVPISNHLYFYWYRQILGQKVEFLVSFYNNEISEKSEIFDDQFSVERPDGSNFTLKIRSTKLEDSAMYFCASSGQNYGYTFGSGTRLTVV.

The rearrangement links TRBV7-2 to TRBJ1-4; 7 bases match TRBD1. J lost 8 bases, V lost 6 bases, and 6 bases had no gene match. CDR1 SGHTA and CDR2 FQGNSA come from the germline V gene. The CDR3 is made up of 13 amino acids. The CDR3 loop reads CASRGQGGEKLFF. Here the CDR3 DNA reads TGTGCCAGCAGGGGGCAGGGGGGAGAAAAACTGTTTTTT.

The V and J genes are TRBV27 and TRBJ1-3, with TRBD1 as a possible D gene (5 bases). Trimming stripped 5 bases from V and 2 bases from J, with 13 bases between. This CDR3 has 15 amino acids. In germline, CDR1 is MNHEY, CDR2 SMNVEV (reference sequence). This chain's CDR3 is CASSPMGGAGNTIYF. The CDR3 DNA sequence: TGTGCCAGCAGTCCGATGGGGGGGGCTGGAAACACCATATATTTT.

CDR3 residues: CASSSGQRTMNTEAFF. CDR3 nucleotides: TGTGCCAGCAGTTCCGGACAAAGGACGATGAACACTGAAGCTTTCTTT. The V gene is TRBV28, the J gene TRBJ1-1; D is possibly TRBD1 (5 bases). The CDR3 has 16 amino acids. The ends were cut back, 4 bases at V and 0 bases at J, with 15 bases in the middle. Germline V gene sequence: CDR1 MDHEN, CDR2 SYDVKM.

This sequence joins TRBV10-3 and TRBJ2-3, with D unclear. The germline gives CDR1 ENHRY, CDR2 SYGVKD. The CDR3 runs to 13 residues. The V and J ends lost 4 bases and 6 bases respectively, with 11 bases between them. CDR3 nucleotide sequence: TGTGCCATCAGTGTAGGAGAGGAGGATACGCAGTATTTT. Protein sequence: CAISVGEEDTQYF.